Following are 5 T cell receptor beta chains from one sample sequenced in a study of T cell clonality in common variable immunodeficiency. Study-level results: Common variable immunodeficiency TCR beta sequences reportedly had fewer deletions and N-nucleotide insertions.

Their specific antigens are unknown. Here immunoSEQ multiplex PCR was the method, and the copy in TCRdb shows in-frame clones only, minus some. The sample holds 15,000 to 20,000 clones, and no clone turns up only once. The sequenced sample was peripheral blood mononuclear cells. The receptors derive from a human donor with common variable immunodeficiency.

This clone appeared a few times. CDR3 in amino acids: CSARRGSETQYF. The part of the CDR3 DNA that was read is TGCAGTGCTAGAAGGGGGAGTGAGACC. The rearrangement uses TRBV20-1 and TRBJ2-5; possibly TRBD1 for D (6 bases). The CDR3 end is not reached by the read, which stops 3 residues before it; the germline J gene fills it in. The CDR3 runs to 12 residues. Per germline, CDR1 DFQATT and CDR2 SNEGSKA (reference sequence). The ends were cut back, 2 bases at V and 5 bases at J, with 9 bases in the middle.

This clone has a count of ten or more. The CDR3 protein is CASRGQGATEAFF. CDR3 DNA (partial): TGTGCCAGCAGGGGACAGGGGGCAACTGAA. The chain couples TRBV2 to TRBJ1-1, with 12 bases identical to TRBD1. With the read ending 3 residues before the CDR3 end, the germline J gene is used to fill in that end. The CDR3 is 13 residues long. Germline V gene sequence: CDR1 SNHLY, CDR2 FYNNEI. V shed 6 bases, J shed 5 bases, and the junction held 1 base outside the gene matches.

This clone came up a few times. The sequence runs out 3 residues before the end of the CDR3; the remainder is reconstructed from the germline J gene. J is TRBJ2-2 and V is TRBV7-2, with 8 bases lining up with TRBD2. This CDR3 has 15 amino acids. Germline V lookup: CDR1 SGHTA, CDR2 FQGNSA. V lost 6 bases, J lost 5 bases, and 8 bases stayed unmatched. The CDR3 region is CASRPGLAYTGELFF. The CDR3 bases that were read are TGTGCCAGCAGACCTGGACTAGCATATACCGGGGAG.

This clone was recorded at least ten times. The DNA ends 3 residues before the CDR3 does, and the rest of the CDR3 is filled in from the germline J gene. The V call is TRBV5-1, the J call TRBJ2-3; 10 nucleotides align to TRBD1. The CDR3 length is 16 residues. Losses at the gene ends were 4 bases for V and 0 bases for J; bases not matched to a gene: 5. Germline CDR1 and CDR2: SGHRS and YFSETQ. The CDR3 sequence: CASSPSGQGSTDTQYF. Partial CDR3 DNA: TGCGCCAGCAGCCCCTCGGGACAGGGGAGCACAGATACG.

Ten or more counts support this clone. Coverage ceases 3 residues before the CDR3 finishes, and the germline J gene fills in the end. The rearrangement links TRBV18 to TRBJ2-2; TRBD1 agrees at 10 bases. V trimming: 0 bases; J trimming: 6 bases; junction bases outside the gene matches: 7. CDR3 length: 17 amino acids. Germline V gene data show CDR1 as KGHSH and CDR2 as LQKENI. The CDR3 protein is CASSPPPGQGSPGELFF. Incomplete CDR3 DNA: TGTGCCAGCTCACCACCTCCGGGACAGGGGTCCCCCGGGGAG.